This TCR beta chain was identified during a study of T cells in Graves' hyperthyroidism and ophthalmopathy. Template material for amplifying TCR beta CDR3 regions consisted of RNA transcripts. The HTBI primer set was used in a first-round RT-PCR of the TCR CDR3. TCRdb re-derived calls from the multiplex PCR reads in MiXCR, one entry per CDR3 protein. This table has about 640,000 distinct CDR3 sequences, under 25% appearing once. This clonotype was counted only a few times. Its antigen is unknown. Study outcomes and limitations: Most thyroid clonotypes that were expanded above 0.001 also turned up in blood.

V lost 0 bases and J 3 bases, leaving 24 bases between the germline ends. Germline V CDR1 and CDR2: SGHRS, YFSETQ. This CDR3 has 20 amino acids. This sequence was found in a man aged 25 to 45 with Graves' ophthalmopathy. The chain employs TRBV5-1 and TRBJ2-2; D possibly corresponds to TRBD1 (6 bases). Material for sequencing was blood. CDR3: CASSLARIQGSVGDTGELFF. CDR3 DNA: TGCGCCAGCAGCTTGGCCCGTATACAGGGATCGGTCGGAGACACCGGGGAGCTGTTTTTT.